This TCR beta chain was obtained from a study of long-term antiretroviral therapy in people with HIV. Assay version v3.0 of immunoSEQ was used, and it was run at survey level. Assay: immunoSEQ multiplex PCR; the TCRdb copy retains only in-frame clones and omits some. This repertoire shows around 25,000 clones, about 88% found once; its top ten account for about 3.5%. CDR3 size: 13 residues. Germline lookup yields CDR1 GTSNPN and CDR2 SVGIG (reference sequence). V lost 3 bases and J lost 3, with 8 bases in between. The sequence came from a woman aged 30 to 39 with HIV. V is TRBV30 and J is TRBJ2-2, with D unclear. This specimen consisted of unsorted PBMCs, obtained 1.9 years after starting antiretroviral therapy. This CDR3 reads CAWSDPHTGELFF. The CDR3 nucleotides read TGTGCCTGGAGCGACCCCCACACCGGGGAGCTGTTTTTT.